A single sample is the source of the 20 T cell receptor beta chains below, sequenced in a study of shared clonotypes between healthy human individuals. In the naive CD8 group, cells lacked CD45RO and were positively selected for CCR7, so terminally differentiated effector memory CD45RA+ cells were left out. The protocol was immunoSEQ multiplex PCR, while the TCRdb copy is restricted to in-frame clones and leaves out a portion. Of nearly 2 million clones in the sample, over 85% were seen once. Material: naive CD8+ T cells sorted from blood. The receptors were sampled from a young man in good health.

The chain has TRBV2 and TRBJ1-5; TRBD1 is a possible D gene (5 bases). This CDR3 spans 15 amino acids. Trimming removed 7 bases at V and 0 bases at J, with 13 bases between. Germline V gene data show CDR1 as SNHLY and CDR2 as FYNNEI. CDR3 loop: CASMGGILSNQPQHF. In nucleotides, the CDR3 is TGTGCCAGCATGGGGGGGATTCTTAGCAATCAGCCCCAGCATTTT.

The V gene is TRBV9, the J gene TRBJ1-4, with D hard to call. The germline V gene has CDR1 SGDLS and CDR2 YYNGEE. Trimming left V 4 bases short and J 7 bases short, with 14 bases between. This CDR3 contains 14 residues. The CDR3 here is CASSPSGFVEKLFF. The CDR3 bases are TGTGCCAGCAGCCCCTCCGGGTTTGTTGAAAAACTGTTTTTT.

This chain connects TRBV7-2 to TRBJ2-7; D remains unclear. The CDR3 loop spans 13 amino acids. The V and J ends lost 7 bases and 0 bases respectively, with 10 bases between them. Germline CDR1 is SGHTA and CDR2 is FQGNSA. The CDR3 spells CASTLEDSYEQYF. As DNA, the CDR3 is TGTGCCAGCACCCTCGAGGACTCCTACGAGCAGTACTTC.

This clone was observed a single time. The chain combines TRBV5-6 with TRBJ1-6, with unresolved D. Between the trimmed V and J ends, which lost 4 bases and 11 bases, there was a span of 13 bases. Germline CDR1 and CDR2: SGHDT and YYEEEE. This CDR3 comprises 13 residues. The CDR3 region has the DNA TGTGCCAGCAGCGAGGGCCTTGGGGCACCCCTCCACTTT. It is translated as CASSEGLGAPLHF.

The chain combines TRBV4-3 with TRBJ2-3; 9 positions match TRBD2. J lost 0 bases, V lost 1 base, and 5 bases had no gene match. The CDR3 is made up of 17 amino acids. The germline gives CDR1 LGHNA, CDR2 YSLEER. The CDR3 spells CASSQVGLADSTDTQYF. CDR3 bases: TGCGCCAGCAGCCAAGTGGGACTAGCTGATAGCACAGATACGCAGTATTTT.

This chain joins TRBV6-1 and TRBJ2-1, with TRBD1 as a possible D gene (5 bases). The V gene lost 4 bases and the J gene lost 8 bases, with 18 bases spanning the gap. CDR3 length: 15 amino acids. The germline gives CDR1 MNHNS, CDR2 SASEGT. This chain's CDR3 is CASSVIQGPGDEQFF. CDR3 in DNA: TGTGCCAGCAGTGTCATTCAGGGCCCCGGCGATGAGCAGTTCTTC.

The J gene is TRBJ1-1, the V gene TRBV19; D gene uncertain. Germline CDR1 LNHDA, CDR2 SQIVND (reference sequence). The length of the CDR3 is 15 residues. Trimming took 4 bases from V and 2 from J, leaving 14 bases between them. The CDR3 reads CASSTSLEQNTEAFF. CDR3 coding DNA: TGTGCCAGTAGTACCTCCCTCGAGCAAAACACTGAAGCTTTCTTT.

V gene TRBV7-6 combines with J gene TRBJ1-5, with 9 positions matching TRBD1. The CDR3 contains 15 residues. Germline CDR1 reads SGHVS; CDR2 reads FNYEAQ. Losses at the gene ends were 5 bases for V and 3 bases for J; bases not matched to a gene: 5. The CDR3 nucleotides are TGTGCCAGCAGCACTGGGACAGGGTTCAATCAGCCCCAGCATTTT. Translated: CASSTGTGFNQPQHF. Full variable domain (missing parts from reference TRBV7-6 and TRBJ1-5): GAGVSQSPRYKVTKRGQDVALRCDPISGHVSLYWYRQALGQGPEFLTYFNYEAQQDKSGLPNDRFSAERPEGSISTLTIQRTEQRDSAMYRCASSTGTGFNQPQHFGDGTRLSIL.

The chain links TRBV5-4 to TRBJ1-3, with a possible D match to TRBD1 (5 bases). V was trimmed by 0 bases and J by 8 bases, leaving 9 bases between them. The germline CDR1 and CDR2 sequences are SGHNT and YYREEE (reference sequence). The CDR3 is made up of 13 amino acids. This CDR3 reads CASSLAEGDTIYF. The CDR3 region has the DNA TGTGCCAGCAGCTTGGCCGAAGGGGACACCATATATTTT.

The chain carries TRBV28 and TRBJ1-2; TRBD1 is a possible D gene (5 bases). The germline V gene encodes CDR1 MDHEN and CDR2 SYDVKM. This CDR3 has 13 residues. Trimming pared 4 bases from V and 0 bases from J, leaving 6 bases between. The CDR3 sequence: CASSSTANYGYTF. The CDR3 nucleotides read TGTGCCAGCAGTTCGACAGCTAACTATGGCTACACCTTC.

CDR3 sequence: CASSLNWALQETQYF. As DNA, the CDR3 is TGTGCCAGCAGCTTGAACTGGGCTCTACAAGAGACCCAGTACTTC. V gene TRBV11-2 combines with J gene TRBJ2-5; D is ambiguous. The CDR3 is made up of 15 amino acids. Germline CDR1 and CDR2: SGHAT and FQNNGV. Between the trimmed V and J ends, which lost 3 bases and 2 bases, there was a span of 13 bases.

The chain couples TRBV4-1 to TRBJ2-3; D is uncertain. Germline CDR1 MGHRA, CDR2 YSYEKL. The CDR3 covers 15 residues. Trimming stripped 1 base from V and 6 bases from J, with 14 bases between. CDR3 protein: CASSQVGSSLDTQYF. The CDR3 coding sequence is TGCGCCAGCAGCCAAGTCGGTAGTAGTTTGGATACGCAGTATTTT.

The V gene is TRBV19, the J gene TRBJ2-1, with a weak D call TRBD2 (6 bases). V lost 5 bases, J lost 4 bases, and 24 bases lay in between. Germline V lookup: CDR1 LNHDA, CDR2 SQIVND (reference sequence). The CDR3 consists of 18 residues. The CDR3 protein is CASSFDRLGETGYNEQFF. CDR3 coding DNA: TGTGCCAGTAGTTTCGATCGACTAGGGGAAACGGGGTACAATGAGCAGTTCTTC.

The chain combines TRBV4-3 with TRBJ2-5, with 9 bases matching TRBD2. The CDR3 length is 16 residues. Germline loops: CDR1 LGHNA, CDR2 YSLEER. V trimming: 1 base; J trimming: 3 bases; junction bases outside the gene matches: 6. The CDR3 DNA reads TGCGCCAGCAGCCAAGGCGCCCCTAGCGGGAAAGAGACCCAGTACTTC. It encodes CASSQGAPSGKETQYF.

This chain uses TRBV9 with TRBJ2-7; either TRBD1 or TRBD2 may supply D (6 bases each). The CDR3 is 15 amino acids. V lost 4 bases and J 5 bases, leaving 19 bases between the germline ends. Germline V gene sequence: CDR1 SGDLS, CDR2 YYNGEE. CDR3 bases: TGTGCCAGCAGCCCCGGACTAACAGGGAATAACGAGCAGTACTTC. This codes for CASSPGLTGNNEQYF. The full variable domain, its missing parts supplied by reference TRBV9 and TRBJ2-7, is DSGVTQTPKHLITATGQRVTLRCSPRSGDLSVYWYQQSLDQGLQFLIQYYNGEERAKGNILERFSAQQFPDLHSELNLSSLELGDSALYFCASSPGLTGNNEQYFGPGTRLTVT.

V gene TRBV7-9 combines with J gene TRBJ2-1, with D hard to call. Trimming stripped 6 bases from V and 8 bases from J, with 11 bases between. Germline assignment: CDR1 SEHNR and CDR2 FQNEAQ (reference sequence). This CDR3 is built from 12 residues. The CDR3 DNA reads as TGTGCCAGCAGTATATTCCCCCATGAGCAGTTCTTC. Translation gives CASSIFPHEQFF.

The V gene is TRBV5-8, the J gene TRBJ2-5; 7 bases fit TRBD2. The V segment lost 5 bases and the J segment 4 bases; nucleotides outside the gene matches: 5. Per germline, CDR1 SGHTS and CDR2 YDEGEE. There are 13 residues in the CDR3. This CDR3 reads CASRTSAGETQYF. The CDR3 DNA is TGTGCCAGCAGAACTAGCGCGGGAGAGACCCAGTACTTC.

The chain uses TRBV9 and TRBJ2-5, with 9 bases matching TRBD1. Germline V gives CDR1 SGDLS, CDR2 YYNGEE. After removal of 2 bases from V and 5 bases from J, the junction contained 10 bases not matched to a gene. This CDR3 is built from 16 residues. In DNA, the CDR3 is TGTGCCAGCAGCGTGGGGACAGGGATAGATATTGAGACCCAGTACTTC. Translated: CASSVGTGIDIETQYF.

The genes are TRBV2 and TRBJ1-1; 9 bases map to TRBD1. The CDR3 loop spans 16 amino acids. Germline V gene data show CDR1 as SNHLY and CDR2 as FYNNEI. Trimming took 4 bases from V and 0 from J; bases not matched to a gene: 6. DNA of the CDR3: TGTGCCAGCAGTGTTCATGACAGGGGGATGAACACTGAAGCTTTCTTT. The encoded protein is CASSVHDRGMNTEAFF. The full variable domain, in which reference TRBV2 and TRBJ1-1 provide the parts outside the CDR3, is EPEVTQTPSHQVTQMGQEVILRCVPISNHLYFYWYRQILGQKVEFLVSFYNNEISEKSEIFDDQFSVERPDGSNFTLKIRSTKLEDSAMYFCASSVHDRGMNTEAFFGQGTRLTVV.

The CDR3 DNA is TGTGCCAGGAGCCGACTAGCGGGGACCTACGAGCAGTACTTC. As protein: CARSRLAGTYEQYF. J is TRBJ2-7 and V is TRBV2, with 11 bases matching TRBD2. The CDR3 runs 14 residues. The trim removed 9 bases at V and 2 bases at J, leaving 6 bases unmatched. Germline V gene lookup returns CDR1 SNHLY and CDR2 FYNNEI.